These 22 T cell receptor beta chains share one sample of origin, sequenced in a study of cytomegalovirus exposure and HLA in healthy donors. Only in-frame clones appear in the TCRdb table, and some are missing; sequencing was by immunoSEQ multiplex PCR. The table records around 150,000 clones, 84% of them present only once. Sample: PBMCs. All receptors come from a man aged 30 to 45 in good health and CMV-seropositive.

The V call is TRBV7-3, the J call TRBJ1-6; no reliable D call. Germline assignment: CDR1 SGHTA and CDR2 FQGTGA. This CDR3 has 16 residues. V lost 1 base to trimming and J lost 7 bases, with 14 bases between them. This CDR3 reads CASSLSPHRRNSPLHF. DNA for the CDR3: TGTGCCAGCAGCTTAAGCCCGCACAGAAGAAATTCACCCCTCCACTTT. The complete variable domain, with remaining parts taken from reference TRBV7-3 and TRBJ1-6, reads GAGVSQTPSNKVTEKGKYVELRCDPISGHTALYWYRQSLGQGPEFLIYFQGTGAADDSGLPNDRFFAVRPEGSVSTLKIQRTERGDSAVYLCASSLSPHRRNSPLHFGNGTRLTVT.

The DNA of the CDR3 is TGTGCCAGCAGTGAATCTCCCAATCAGCCCCAGCATTTT. This sequence encodes CASSESPNQPQHF. This chain links TRBV6-1 with TRBJ1-5, with unresolved D. V lost 2 bases, J lost 3 bases, and 5 bases lay in between. The germline V gene encodes CDR1 MNHNS and CDR2 SASEGT. This CDR3 is built from 13 residues.

The chain couples TRBV6-6 to TRBJ2-5, with TRBD1 identical over 7 bases. Germline V gene data show CDR1 as MNHNY and CDR2 as SVGAGI (reference sequence). The V and J ends lost 8 bases and 2 bases, in that order; junction bases with no gene match: 5. The CDR3 extends over 13 amino acids. Written as DNA, the CDR3 is TGTGCCAGCGGGACAGCACCACAAGAGACCCAGTACTTC. Protein: CASGTAPQETQYF.

CDR3 region: CASTGQGVWGTGELFF. The CDR3, as DNA: TGTGCCAGCACGGGACAGGGGGTCTGGGGCACCGGGGAGCTGTTTTTT. This chain uses TRBV2 with TRBJ2-2; 11 nucleotides agree with TRBD1. The CDR3 contains 16 residues. V lost 7 bases, J lost 4 bases, and 8 bases stayed unmatched. Germline V gives CDR1 SNHLY, CDR2 FYNNEI.

As for this clone: A junction boundary mismatches the germline segment, possibly from a read error. This sequence joins TRBV5-1 and TRBJ2-5, with D possibly matching TRBD2 (5 bases). The CDR3 runs to 11 residues. CDR1 and CDR2 (germline): SGHRS, YFSETQ. The CDR3 loop is CASGNQETQYF. Here the CDR3 DNA reads TGCGCCTCGGGGAACCAGGAGACCCAGTACTTC.

This clone occurred once. The CDR3 region is CASSPPRGATVNGYTF. CDR3 nucleotides: TGTGCCAGCAGTCCCCCCCGGGGGGCTACGGTGAATGGCTACACCTTC. The chain carries TRBV28 and TRBJ1-2; maybe TRBD1 (6 bases). This CDR3 is 16 amino acids long. The germline gives CDR1 MDHEN, CDR2 SYDVKM. The ends were cut back, 5 bases at V and 6 bases at J, with 22 bases in the middle.

This chain joins TRBV6-1 and TRBJ1-1; TRBD1 matches 8 bases. Germline V gene lookup returns CDR1 MNHNS and CDR2 SASEGT. The CDR3 extends over 13 amino acids. The V and J ends lost 6 bases and 6 bases, in that order; junction bases with no gene match: 6. In DNA form, the CDR3 reads TGTGCCAGCAGACCGGACAGGGTCGCTGAAGCTTTCTTT. This codes for CASRPDRVAEAFF.

The chain is built from TRBV11-2 and TRBJ2-3; 14 nucleotides agree with TRBD2. From germline, CDR1 is SGHAT and CDR2 FQNNGV. The CDR3 contains 19 residues. The V segment lost 5 bases and the J segment 3 bases; nucleotides outside the gene matches: 13. The CDR3 nucleotides read TGTGCCAGCAGCACCGACAGGGGACTAGCGGGAGTCGGGACAGATACGCAGTATTTT. Translation: CASSTDRGLAGVGTDTQYF.

The V call is TRBV5-1, the J call TRBJ2-3; D is possibly TRBD1 (5 bases). In germline, CDR1 is SGHRS, CDR2 YFSETQ. The CDR3 sequence is 15 residues long. V was shortened by 1 base and J by 5 bases, with 14 bases between the two germline ends. CDR3 protein: CASSLMDIRGDTQYF. In nucleotides, the CDR3 is TGCGCCAGCAGCTTGATGGACATAAGGGGAGATACGCAGTATTTT.

The chain combines TRBV18 with TRBJ2-2, with TRBD1 identical over 9 bases. J gave up 4 bases and V 4 bases, and 4 bases lay outside the gene matches. This CDR3 has 15 amino acids. Germline lookup yields CDR1 KGHSH and CDR2 LQKENI. This CDR3 is CASSRAGQGTGELFF. As DNA, the CDR3 is TGTGCCAGCTCACGAGCGGGACAGGGCACCGGGGAGCTGTTTTTT.

This rearrangement joins TRBV19 to TRBJ2-7, with 7 positions matching TRBD1. The CDR3 consists of 13 residues. The germline V gene has CDR1 LNHDA and CDR2 SQIVND (reference sequence). After removal of 5 bases from V and 4 bases from J, the junction contained 5 bases not matched to a gene. The CDR3 protein is CASSPGQPYEQYF. The DNA for the CDR3 is TGTGCCAGTAGTCCGGGACAGCCTTACGAGCAGTACTTC.

This rearrangement joins TRBV7-9 to TRBJ1-2, with 7 bases that match TRBD1. V shed 4 bases and J 4 bases; nucleotides not matched to a gene: 6. CDR3 size: 14 residues. Germline V gives CDR1 SEHNR, CDR2 FQNEAQ (reference sequence). The CDR3 DNA sequence: TGTGCCAGCAGCTCACAGGGGTACGGCTATGGCTACACCTTC. Protein sequence: CASSSQGYGYGYTF.

J is TRBJ2-5 and V is TRBV30, with 8 bases that match TRBD1. The CDR3 extends over 15 amino acids. The V gene's germline CDR1 is GTSNPN and CDR2 SVGIG (reference sequence). With V trimmed by 3 bases and J by 1 base, 7 bases remained unmatched. Here the CDR3 reads CAWRAGQGSQETQYF. As DNA, the CDR3 is TGTGCCTGGAGGGCCGGACAGGGAAGCCAAGAGACCCAGTACTTC.

The gene calls are TRBV18 and TRBJ1-1, with 8 bases identical to TRBD1. The CDR3 sequence is 14 residues long. With 2 bases clipped from V and 6 bases from J, the junction kept 5 bases outside the gene matches. Germline V gives CDR1 KGHSH, CDR2 LQKENI. The CDR3 DNA follows: TGTGCCAGCTCACCAGTTTCGACAGGGGCTGAAGCTTTCTTT. Residues: CASSPVSTGAEAFF.

The chain has TRBV11-2 and TRBJ1-1, with D possibly being TRBD1 (6 bases). CDR3 length: 14 residues. V shed 5 bases and J shed 11 bases, with 21 bases lying between them. Germline CDR1 and CDR2: SGHAT and FQNNGV. In DNA form, the CDR3 reads TGTGCCAGCAGCCTCGGGGGGGCGCTTGCCCAGGCTTTCTTT. Its translation: CASSLGGALAQAFF.

V gene TRBV4-1 combines with J gene TRBJ2-5; 8 bases match TRBD1. J gave up 5 bases and V 4 bases, and 6 bases lay outside the gene matches. Germline V gives CDR1 MGHRA, CDR2 YSYEKL. The CDR3 is made up of 14 amino acids. The CDR3: CASSPRQGLETQYF. CDR3 DNA: TGCGCCAGCAGCCCCAGACAGGGGTTGGAGACCCAGTACTTC.

This chain joins TRBV6-5 and TRBJ2-7; no clear D gene. V was cut by 0 bases and J by 2 bases, with 11 bases left in between. The CDR3 is made up of 15 amino acids. Germline CDR1 and CDR2: MNHEY and SVGAGI. CDR3 sequence reads: CASSYSGTAPYEQYF. The CDR3 DNA reads as TGTGCCAGCAGTTACTCGGGTACAGCCCCCTACGAGCAGTACTTC.

Note on this clone: The same CDR3 is also encoded by other DNA sequences in this sample. The gene calls are TRBV28 and TRBJ1-4; D is uncertain. This CDR3 region has 14 residues. V was cut by 6 bases and J by 0 bases, with 8 bases left in between. Germline loops: CDR1 MDHEN, CDR2 SYDVKM. The CDR3 region is CASSLGATNEKLFF. The CDR3 coding sequence is TGTGCCAGCAGCCTCGGAGCAACTAATGAAAAACTGTTTTTT.

The chain has TRBV27 and TRBJ2-2; 12 bases agree with TRBD2. The CDR3 has 18 amino acids. Germline trimming cut 7 bases from V and 3 bases from J; bases unmatched to any gene: 12. CDR1 is MNHEY and CDR2 is SMNVEV in the germline V gene (reference sequence). CDR3 in amino acids: CASTLSASGRADTGELFF. As DNA, the CDR3 is TGTGCCAGCACTCTCAGTGCTAGCGGGAGGGCCGACACCGGGGAGCTGTTTTTT.

CDR3 protein: CASSLWGRGRGNTIYF. Written as DNA, the CDR3 is TGTGCCAGCAGTTTATGGGGCAGGGGACGTGGAAACACCATATATTTT. The chain is built from TRBV28 and TRBJ1-3, with a tentative D call TRBD1 (6 bases). There are 16 residues in the CDR3. Per the germline V gene, CDR1 is MDHEN and CDR2 is SYDVKM. Deletions cut 0 bases from V and 3 bases from J, with 12 bases between.

The chain recombines TRBV30 with TRBJ2-5; 8 positions match TRBD1. The ends lost 2 bases at V and 2 bases at J; junction bases unmatched: 7. Germline-derived CDR1 and CDR2 are GTSNPN and SVGIG (reference sequence). The CDR3 loop spans 15 amino acids. CDR3 residues: CAWSTGQGRQETQYF. The CDR3 DNA reads as TGTGCCTGGAGTACCGGACAGGGTCGTCAAGAGACCCAGTACTTC. The full variable domain, with the rest looked up from reference TRBV30 and TRBJ2-5, is SQTIHQWPATLVQPVGSPLSLECTVEGTSNPNLYWYRQAAGRGLQLLFYSVGIGQISSEVPQNLSASRPQDRQFILSSKKLLLSDSGFYLCAWSTGQGRQETQYFGPGTRLLVL.

This clone showed up just once. The genes are TRBV5-4 and TRBJ2-5, with 10 bases aligning to TRBD1. Germline V gene sequence: CDR1 SGHNT, CDR2 YYREEE (reference sequence). Trimming took 5 bases from V and 5 from J; bases not matched to a gene: 9. This CDR3 is 15 amino acids long. The CDR3 nucleotides read TGTGCCAGCAGTCCGCGTGGACAGGGGGGCGAGACCCAGTACTTC. This gives the protein CASSPRGQGGETQYF.